These 27 T cell receptor beta chains came from one sample sequenced in a study of T-cell memory formation after mild COVID-19. From the 5' RACE reads, TCRdb called clonotypes with MiXCR, one entry per CDR3 protein. The repertoire has 150,000 to 200,000 distinct CDR3 sequences, about an eighth of them found once; the top ten carry approximately 3.6%. The specimen sequenced was PBMCs or a T cell subset sorted from them (not recorded which). These receptors were taken from a man aged 18-30 years who had mild COVID-19 (a few samples of this study predate the infection). Cell type and time point are not known.

This clonotype was observed a few times. J is TRBJ2-3 and V is TRBV7-3; D is perhaps TRBD2 (6 bases). CDR3 length: 16 amino acids. The germline V gene has CDR1 SGHTA and CDR2 FQGTGA. Trimming took off 2 bases at V and 2 bases at J, with 14 bases between the two ends. The CDR3 loop is CASSLGLHTDTDTQYF. In nucleotides, the CDR3 is TGTGCCAGCAGCTTAGGACTACATACGGACACAGATACGCAGTATTTT. Filled out from reference TRBV7-3 and TRBJ2-3, the complete variable domain reads GAGVSQTPSNKVTEKGKYVELRCDPISGHTALYWYRQSLGQGPEFLIYFQGTGAADDSGLPNDRFFAVRPEGSVSTLKIQRTERGDSAVYLCASSLGLHTDTDTQYFGPGTRLTVL.

V usage is TRBV5-1 and J usage is TRBJ2-7; 10 bases align to TRBD2. The CDR3 is 15 residues long. Looked up from germline, CDR1 is SGHRS and CDR2 is YFSETQ. Unmatched junction bases numbered 4, after V lost 2 bases and J lost 2 bases. CDR3 DNA sequence: TGCGCCAGCAGCTTCGGTAGCGGGGGGACCTACGAGCAGTACTTC. This sequence encodes CASSFGSGGTYEQYF.

This clonotype occurred a few times. Mismatch with germline at one junction end may stem from a read error. The chain couples TRBV7-2 to TRBJ1-5; unclear D gene. CDR3 length: 12 amino acids. The germline V gene encodes CDR1 SGHTA and CDR2 FQGNSA. The CDR3 DNA is TGTGCCAGCAGCTTCTTTGATCAGCCCCAGCGTTTT. Translating it yields CASSFFDQPQRF.

The chain's CDR3 is CASRTGEMNGYTF. In nucleotides, the CDR3 is TGTGCCAGCAGGACAGGGGAAATGAATGGCTACACCTTC. The rearrangement uses TRBV2 and TRBJ1-2; TRBD1 matches at 8 bases. This CDR3 comprises 13 residues. V gave up 6 bases and J gave up 6 bases; unmatched junction bases: 6. Germline V gene sequence: CDR1 SNHLY, CDR2 FYNNEI.

The chain combines TRBV7-6 with TRBJ2-3, with 7 bases matching TRBD1. CDR3 length equals 16 residues. V dropped 4 bases and J dropped 1; count of bases not matched to a gene: 8. Germline V lookup: CDR1 SGHVS, CDR2 FNYEAQ. CDR3 sequence: CASSSRQGGGTDTQYF. CDR3 nucleotide sequence: TGTGCCAGCAGCTCCCGACAGGGTGGTGGCACAGATACGCAGTATTTT.

The chain has TRBV15 and TRBJ2-3; maybe TRBD1 (6 bases). The V gene lost 5 bases and the J gene lost 10 bases, with 28 bases spanning the gap. The CDR3 consists of 17 residues. Germline CDR1 reads LNHNV; CDR2 reads YYDKDF (reference sequence). DNA for the CDR3: TGTGCCACCAGCCCAGGATTGATCGCGGCAGGGGCAATGGCGCAGTATTTT. This encodes CATSPGLIAAGAMAQYF.

This clonotype has a handful of counts. The chain is built from TRBV5-1 and TRBJ1-4, with D unclear. This CDR3 spans 14 amino acids. With 2 bases removed from V and 0 bases from J, the gap between germline ends came to 5 bases. Germline V gene sequence: CDR1 SGHRS, CDR2 YFSETQ. The CDR3 protein is CASSFVATNEKLFF. CDR3 bases: TGCGCCAGCAGCTTCGTAGCAACTAATGAAAAACTGTTTTTT.

The sample holds many counts of this clonotype. The chain couples TRBV5-1 to TRBJ2-5, with 13 nucleotides matching TRBD2. This CDR3 contains 17 residues. Per the germline V gene, CDR1 is SGHRS and CDR2 is YFSETQ. J gave up 5 bases and V 3 bases, and 10 bases lay outside the gene matches. CDR3 loop: CASSSRTSGGVSETQYF. CDR3 DNA sequence: TGCGCCAGCAGCTCCAGGACTAGCGGGGGAGTAAGCGAGACCCAGTACTTC.

This clonotype was recorded a few times. This chain connects TRBV7-2 to TRBJ1-1, with D perhaps TRBD1 (6 bases). CDR1 and CDR2 from the germline V gene are SGHTA and FQGNSA. Deletions cut 0 bases from V and 5 bases from J, with 13 bases between. The CDR3 totals 15 residues. The CDR3 here is CASSLAGQGKTEAFF. CDR3 nucleotide sequence: TGTGCCAGCAGCTTAGCGGGTCAGGGGAAGACTGAAGCTTTCTTT.

This clonotype was observed a few times. The rearrangement links TRBV7-9 to TRBJ1-3, with 8 bases lining up with TRBD1. Germline values: CDR1 SEHNR, CDR2 FQNEAQ (reference sequence). The CDR3 loop spans 14 amino acids. V lost 5 bases to trimming and J lost 8 bases; unmatched junction nucleotides: 8. CDR3 sequence reads: CASSAFRGRHTIYF. CDR3 coding DNA: TGTGCCAGCAGCGCATTCAGGGGGCGCCACACCATATATTTT.

This clonotype occurred a few times. This chain uses TRBV29-1 with TRBJ2-3; perhaps D is TRBD1 or TRBD2 (5 bases each). This CDR3 region has 13 residues. Germline V gene data show CDR1 as SQVTM and CDR2 as ANQGSEA. Deletions cut 6 bases from V and 3 bases from J, with 13 bases between. CDR3 sequence (DNA): TGCAGCGTGACCGGTGGGGGAACAGATACGCAGTATTTT. This gives the protein CSVTGGGTDTQYF.

This clonotype was counted only a few times. This chain connects TRBV4-3 to TRBJ2-7, with D possibly matching TRBD2 (5 bases). The CDR3 totals 13 residues. Trimming took 3 bases from V and 3 from J, leaving 9 bases between them. Germline V lookup: CDR1 LGHNA, CDR2 YSLEER. The chain's CDR3 is CASSHRTYYEQYF. The CDR3 DNA is TGCGCCAGCAGCCACCGGACTTACTACGAGCAGTACTTC.

This clonotype was observed a handful of times. This chain joins TRBV6-1 and TRBJ2-1; D gene ambiguous. The V gene's germline CDR1 is MNHNS and CDR2 SASEGT. The ends were cut back, 5 bases at V and 1 base at J, with 3 bases in the middle. This CDR3 is 12 amino acids long. CDR3 region: CASSHSYNEQFF. Written as DNA, the CDR3 is TGTGCCAGCAGTCATTCCTACAATGAGCAGTTCTTC.

This clonotype was seen at least ten times. This sequence joins TRBV20-1 and TRBJ2-7; D possibly matches TRBD1 or TRBD2 (6 bases each). Trimming left V 8 bases short and J 3 bases short, with 14 bases between. The CDR3 consists of 12 residues. Germline CDR1 and CDR2: DFQATT and SNEGSKA (reference sequence). CDR3 sequence: CSLSGGHYEQYF. DNA for the CDR3: TGCAGTCTGTCCGGGGGCCACTACGAGCAGTACTTC.

The chain recombines TRBV5-1 with TRBJ2-3, with a tentative D call TRBD2 (5 bases). V was clipped by 4 bases and J by 6 bases, with 15 bases between them. The CDR3 runs 14 residues. Germline V lookup: CDR1 SGHRS, CDR2 YFSETQ. CDR3 in amino acids: CASSPQSGLDTQYF. For the CDR3, the DNA is TGCGCCAGCAGCCCCCAATCGGGGTTGGATACGCAGTATTTT.

The sample holds a few counts of this clonotype. This rearrangement joins TRBV5-6 to TRBJ1-6; D is unclear. V shed 4 bases and J shed 14 bases, with 13 bases lying between them. CDR3 length: 12 residues. Germline V gives CDR1 SGHDT, CDR2 YYEEEE. The CDR3 region has the DNA TGTGCCAGCAGCCGACCGGATTGGACCCTCCACTTT. Its translation is CASSRPDWTLHF. Full variable domain (outside the CDR3, taken from reference TRBV5-6 and TRBJ1-6): DAGVTQSPTHLIKTRGQQVTLRCSPKSGHDTVSWYQQALGQGPQFIFQYYEEEERQRGNFPDRFSGHQFPNYSSELNVNALLLGDSALYLCASSRPDWTLHFGNGTRLTVT.

This clonotype occurred many times. The rearrangement links TRBV5-1 to TRBJ2-2; TRBD2 agrees at 10 bases. CDR3 length: 16 amino acids. Germline trimming cut 1 base from V and 4 bases from J; bases unmatched to any gene: 4. CDR1 and CDR2 (germline): SGHRS, YFSETQ. DNA for the CDR3: TGCGCCAGCAGCTTGACGGGACTAGCGAGCACCGGGGAGCTGTTTTTT. This translates into CASSLTGLASTGELFF. Drawing the rest from reference TRBV5-1 and TRBJ2-2, the complete variable domain is KAGVTQTPRYLIKTRGQQVTLSCSPISGHRSVSWYQQTPGQGLQFLFEYFSETQRNKGNFPGRFSGRQFSNSRSEMNVSTLELGDSALYLCASSLTGLASTGELFFGEGSRLTVL.

The V call is TRBV6-6, the J call TRBJ1-5; the D gene is possibly TRBD1 (5 bases). The CDR3 has 17 residues. The V and J ends lost 9 bases and 4 bases respectively, with 25 bases between them. Germline CDR1 and CDR2: MNHNY and SVGAGI (reference sequence). CDR3 in amino acids: CASKRTGERGSNQPQHF. The CDR3 region has the DNA TGTGCCAGTAAACGAACCGGGGAGAGGGGATCGAATCAGCCCCAGCATTTT.

V and J are TRBV2 and TRBJ2-7, with D perhaps TRBD1 (6 bases). V gave up 4 bases and J gave up 6 bases, with 16 bases separating them. The CDR3 extends over 14 amino acids. Germline-derived CDR1 and CDR2 are SNHLY and FYNNEI. The CDR3 region has the DNA TGTGCCAGCAGTGTACAGGGTGAGATTGGCGAGCAGTACTTC. Encoded protein: CASSVQGEIGEQYF.

V gene TRBV4-2 combines with J gene TRBJ1-2; D remains ambiguous. Germline V gives CDR1 LGHNA, CDR2 YNFKEQ. The CDR3 covers 14 residues. Trimming removed 0 bases at V and 6 bases at J, with 11 bases between. CDR3 in amino acids: CASSQEREPDGYTF. CDR3 sequence (DNA): TGTGCCAGCAGCCAAGAACGGGAACCCGATGGCTACACCTTC.

This clonotype was observed many times. This rearrangement joins TRBV10-3 to TRBJ1-2; D possibly corresponds to TRBD1 (5 bases). V dropped 6 bases and J dropped 2 bases, with 10 bases sitting between them. Germline-derived CDR1 and CDR2 are ENHRY and SYGVKD. The CDR3 is made up of 13 amino acids. CDR3 in amino acids: CAIRGALNYGYTF. CDR3 coding DNA: TGTGCCATCAGAGGGGCCCTGAACTATGGCTACACCTTC.

This chain joins TRBV30 and TRBJ1-2, with 8 positions matching TRBD1. CDR1 and CDR2 from the germline V gene are GTSNPN and SVGIG (reference sequence). The J segment lost 2 bases and the V segment lost 3 bases, leaving 5 bases of the junction unmatched. This CDR3 is built from 14 residues. The CDR3 here is CAWSPGQANYGYTF. CDR3 in DNA: TGTGCCTGGAGCCCGGGACAGGCCAACTATGGCTACACCTTC.

This clonotype was seen a few times. The V call is TRBV28, the J call TRBJ1-2; D might be TRBD1 (5 bases). V was cut by 7 bases and J by 5 bases, with 11 bases left in between. CDR1 is MDHEN, CDR2 SYDVKM, per germline. This CDR3 is 12 amino acids long. The CDR3 DNA reads TGTGCCAGCACCCCCTCAGGGTATGGCTACACCTTC. It yields the protein CASTPSGYGYTF.

V and J are TRBV2 and TRBJ1-5; D not certain. The CDR3 covers 14 residues. Germline lookup yields CDR1 SNHLY and CDR2 FYNNEI. V lost 2 bases and J lost 6, with 11 bases in between. CDR3: CASSETRGGQPQHF. The CDR3 nucleotides are TGTGCCAGCAGTGAAACCCGGGGTGGTCAGCCCCAGCATTTT.

In its sample, this clonotype was seen a few times. V gene TRBV4-3 combines with J gene TRBJ2-2; D is unresolved. The germline V and J ends were trimmed by 5 bases and 0 bases, with 10 bases remaining between them. The germline V gene encodes CDR1 LGHNA and CDR2 YSLEER. CDR3 length: 15 amino acids. The CDR3, as DNA: TGCGCCAGCAGCAAACAGAGCGCGAACACCGGGGAGCTGTTTTTT. Protein product: CASSKQSANTGELFF.

In its sample, this clonotype was seen a few times. V usage is TRBV29-1 and J usage is TRBJ2-5; the D call may be TRBD1 or TRBD2 (5 bases each). The CDR3 runs to 11 residues. Per germline, CDR1 SQVTM and CDR2 ANQGSEA. V lost 6 bases, J lost 6 bases, and 11 bases lay in between. The CDR3 sequence: CSVGPGKTQYF. Written as DNA, the CDR3 is TGCAGCGTGGGACCAGGAAAGACCCAGTACTTC.

V usage is TRBV7-2 and J usage is TRBJ1-6; a weak D match, TRBD1 (6 bases). This CDR3 has 14 residues. Between the trimmed V and J ends, which lost 3 bases and 5 bases, there was a span of 8 bases. From germline, CDR1 is SGHTA and CDR2 FQGNSA. The CDR3 sequence: CASSFHRDNSPLHF. For the CDR3, the DNA is TGTGCCAGCAGCTTCCACAGGGATAATTCACCCCTCCACTTT.